This T cell receptor beta chain originates from a study of Graves' ophthalmopathy and Graves' hyperthyroidism. Broader study findings: For separating ophthalmopathy from stable hyperthyroidism, a 13-signature model gave 87.88% sensitivity and about 82% specificity. In blood appeared most of the expanded thyroid clonotypes whose frequency exceeded 0.001.

Ophthalmopathy cases showed moderate-to-severe activity, scoring CAS ≥3 and NOSPECS ≥4, with duration under 3 months. Other autoimmune disease, uncontrolled infection, pregnancy and lactation led to exclusion. RNA transcripts yielded amplified TCR beta CDR3 regions. The workflow started with a first-round RT-PCR run with HTBI primers and then moved on to a second-round multiplex PCR. Via MiXCR, TCRdb re-called the multiplex PCR reads, giving one row per CDR3 protein. Here the sample spans about 200,000 distinct CDR3 sequences, approximately 28% being singletons. The CDR3 sequence is 15 residues long. V was shortened by 5 bases and J by 4 bases, with 17 bases between the two germline ends. Germline V lookup: CDR1 SGHTA, CDR2 FQGNSA. A word on this clonotype: Its antigen is unidentified.

The rearrangement joins TRBV7-2 to TRBJ1-2; D is possibly TRBD1 (5 bases). The sequence came from a man aged 50-59 years with Graves' ophthalmopathy. Material: peripheral blood. As DNA, the CDR3 is TGTGCCAGCAGCGTCACAGTGGGGCTAAGCTATGGCTACACCTTC. As protein: CASSVTVGLSYGYTF.